This T cell receptor (beta chain) was sequenced during a study of blood T cell repertoires in COVID-19. Background on the study: Acute and convalescent COVID-19 specimens originated in the United States, Italy and Spain. PBMCs, B-cell-depleted T cells, or T cells were the source of the cDNA or gDNA that made up the material.

This table comes from immunoSEQ multiplex PCR, and its TCRdb copy is limited to in-frame clones, with some not included. Altogether 250,000 to 350,000 clones are present, 70% to 90% being singletons, with the ten largest covering about 1%. With 5 bases clipped from V and 3 bases from J, the junction kept 6 bases outside the gene matches. The germline V gene encodes CDR1 LNHDA and CDR2 SQIVND (reference sequence). The CDR3 is 15 amino acids. The source is a human donor with COVID-19, enrolled during active disease. The donor label of this sample is uncertain. J is TRBJ1-2 and V is TRBV19, with 10 positions matching TRBD1. Input material: peripheral blood. CDR3 bases: TGTGCCAGTAGTCTCCGGACAGGGGGGCACTATGGCTACACCTTC. This codes for CASSLRTGGHYGYTF.